This TCR beta chain was documented in a study of blood T cell repertoires in COVID-19. The CDR3 length is 14 residues. Trimming removed 3 bases at V and 0 bases at J, with 7 bases between. Germline lookup yields CDR1 KGHSH and CDR2 LQKENI. On this clone: This sample includes further DNA sequences coding for the same CDR3.

Study processing details: Using reference gene primer amplification, nucleated cell counts were estimated. The method was immunoSEQ multiplex PCR; TCRdb's version includes in-frame clones alone and lacks a portion of them. V, J and clone size reflect that table, while D and trimming were determined from the DNA. The data contain over 150,000 clones, about 85% of them seen just once; the ten biggest clones take up approximately 2.1%. The rearrangement links TRBV18 to TRBJ2-3; perhaps TRBD2 as D (5 bases). Material: PBMCs or T cells enriched from blood (not recorded which). This receptor was obtained from a woman in her twenties or thirties who had recovered from COVID-19. The CDR3 DNA reads as TGTGCCAGCTCACCGCGGACTAGCACAGATACGCAGTATTTT. Amino acids: CASSPRTSTDTQYF.